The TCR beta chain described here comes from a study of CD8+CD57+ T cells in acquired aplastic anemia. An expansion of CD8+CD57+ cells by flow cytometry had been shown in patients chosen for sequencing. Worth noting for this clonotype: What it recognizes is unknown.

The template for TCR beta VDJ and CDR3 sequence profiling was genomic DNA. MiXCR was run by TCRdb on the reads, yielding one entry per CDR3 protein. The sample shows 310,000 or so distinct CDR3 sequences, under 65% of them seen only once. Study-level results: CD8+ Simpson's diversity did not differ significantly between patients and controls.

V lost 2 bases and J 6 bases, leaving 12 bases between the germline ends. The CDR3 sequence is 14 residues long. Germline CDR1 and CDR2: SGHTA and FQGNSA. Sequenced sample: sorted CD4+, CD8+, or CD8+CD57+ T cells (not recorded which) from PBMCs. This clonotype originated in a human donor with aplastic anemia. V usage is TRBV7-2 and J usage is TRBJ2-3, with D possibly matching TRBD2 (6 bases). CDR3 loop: CASSLSAGTDTQYF. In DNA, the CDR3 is TGTGCCAGCAGCTTATCCGCGGGAACCGATACGCAGTATTTT. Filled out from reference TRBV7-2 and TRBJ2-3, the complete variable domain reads GAGVSQSPSNKVTEKGKDVELRCDPISGHTALYWYRQSLGQGLEFLIYFQGNSAPDKSGLPSDRFSAERTGGSVSTLTIQRTQQEDSAVYLCASSLSAGTDTQYFGPGTRLTVL.